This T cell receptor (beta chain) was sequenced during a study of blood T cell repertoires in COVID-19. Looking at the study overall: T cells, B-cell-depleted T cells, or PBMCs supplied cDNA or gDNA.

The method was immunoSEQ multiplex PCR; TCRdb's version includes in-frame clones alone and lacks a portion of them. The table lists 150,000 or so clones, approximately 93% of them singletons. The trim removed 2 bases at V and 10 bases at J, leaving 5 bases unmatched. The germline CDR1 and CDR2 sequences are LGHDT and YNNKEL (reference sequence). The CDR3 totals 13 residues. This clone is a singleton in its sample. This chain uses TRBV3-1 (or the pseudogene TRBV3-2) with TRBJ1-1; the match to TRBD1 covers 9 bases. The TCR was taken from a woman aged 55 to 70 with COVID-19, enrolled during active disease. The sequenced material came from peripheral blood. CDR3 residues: CASSQRTGDGAFF. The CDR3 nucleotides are TGTGCCAGCAGCCAACGGACAGGGGATGGAGCTTTCTTT.